This T cell receptor beta chain is drawn from a study of early T cells in non-severe SARS-CoV-2 infection. Study-wide context: RNA in bulk from unsorted whole blood was sequenced, and chains were unpaired. Regarding the study as a whole: VDJdb-based annotation leaned toward anti-spike CD8 responses and missed private and CD4 specificities.

This clonotype has a handful of counts. The antigen remains undetermined. V lost 1 base and J 0 bases, leaving 14 bases between the germline ends. This CDR3 region has 16 residues. From germline, CDR1 is SGHRS and CDR2 YFSETQ. Researchers tagged individual cDNA molecules with unique molecular identifiers. MiXCR, run by TCRdb on the 5' RACE reads, gives a single entry per CDR3 protein. The data show about 25,000 distinct CDR3 sequences, with less than 7% seen just once and roughly 2.5% held by the top ten. The TCR comes from an adult who was a healthcare worker with PCR-confirmed SARS-CoV-2 infection or an uninfected control (not recorded which). V gene TRBV5-1 combines with J gene TRBJ2-7; D perhaps matches TRBD1 (5 bases). Source material: whole blood. The DNA for the CDR3 is TGCGCCAGCAGCTTGACCGCGACAGCGATCTCCTACGAGCAGTACTTC. Translating gives CASSLTATAISYEQYF.